This T cell receptor (beta chain) was identified in a study of early T cells in non-severe SARS-CoV-2 infection. This clonotype has a count of ten or more. The CDR3 contains 13 residues. With 0 bases removed from V and 8 bases from J, the gap between germline ends came to 10 bases. Germline V CDR1 and CDR2: SEHNR, FQNEAQ (reference sequence). TCRdb reprocessed the 5' RACE reads with MiXCR, giving one entry per CDR3 protein. Here the sample spans 25,000 to 35,000 distinct CDR3 sequences, about 5% being singletons. Sample: whole blood. The rearrangement uses TRBV7-9 and TRBJ1-2; TRBD1 might be the D (5 bases). The clonotype comes from an adult who was a healthcare worker with PCR-confirmed SARS-CoV-2 infection or an uninfected control (not recorded which). CDR3 bases: TGTGCCAGCAGCTTAGCTACAGGTTCCGGCTACACCTTC. Encoded protein: CASSLATGSGYTF. Variable domain in full (rest from reference TRBV7-9 and TRBJ1-2): DTGVSQNPRHKITKRGQNVTFRCDPISEHNRLYWYRQTLGQGPEFLTYFQNEAQLEKSRLLSDRFSAERPKGSFSTLEIQRTEQGDSAMYLCASSLATGSGYTFGSGTRLTVV.